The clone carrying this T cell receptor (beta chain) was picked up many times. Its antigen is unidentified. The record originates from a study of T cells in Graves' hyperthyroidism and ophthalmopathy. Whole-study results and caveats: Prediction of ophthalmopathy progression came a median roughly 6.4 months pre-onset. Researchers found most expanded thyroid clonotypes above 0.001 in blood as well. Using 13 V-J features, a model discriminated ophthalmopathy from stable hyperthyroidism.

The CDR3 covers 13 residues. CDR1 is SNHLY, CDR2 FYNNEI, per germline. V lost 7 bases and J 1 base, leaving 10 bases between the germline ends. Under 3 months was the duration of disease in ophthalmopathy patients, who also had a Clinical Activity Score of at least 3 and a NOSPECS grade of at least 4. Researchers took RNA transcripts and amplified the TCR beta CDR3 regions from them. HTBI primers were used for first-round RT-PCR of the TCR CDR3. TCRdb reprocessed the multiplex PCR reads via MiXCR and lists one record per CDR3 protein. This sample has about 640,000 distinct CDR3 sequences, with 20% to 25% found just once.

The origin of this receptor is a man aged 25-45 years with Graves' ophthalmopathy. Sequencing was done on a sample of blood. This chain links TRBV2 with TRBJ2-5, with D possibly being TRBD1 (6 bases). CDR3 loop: CASIGQLQETQYF. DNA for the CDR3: TGTGCCAGCATCGGACAGCTCCAAGAGACCCAGTACTTC.